The 25 T cell receptor beta chains below come from one sample, sequenced in a study of Graves' ophthalmopathy and Graves' hyperthyroidism. RNA transcripts provided the template for amplifying TCR beta CDR3 regions. Second-round multiplex PCR came after a first-round RT-PCR that employed HTBI primers. TCRdb recomputed calls from the multiplex PCR reads with MiXCR, one row per CDR3 protein. This repertoire shows about 410,000 distinct CDR3 sequences, approximately 20% found once; its top ten account for 1.5% to 2%. The sequencing sample was made of peripheral blood. All receptors derive from a woman younger than 30 with Graves' ophthalmopathy.

In its sample, this clonotype was seen many times. V gene TRBV25-1 combines with J gene TRBJ1-6, with a possible D match to TRBD1 (5 bases). Germline values: CDR1 MGHDK, CDR2 SYGVNS. The CDR3 extends over 14 amino acids. V gave up 3 bases and J gave up 8 bases, with 11 bases separating them. CDR3 bases: TGTGCCAGCAGTGACGGGGGAGGCTATTCACCCCTCCACTTT. This codes for CASSDGGGYSPLHF.

CDR3 in DNA: TGTGCCAGCAGTTTGCTCTCATCGCAAGAACAGTACTTC. Amino acids: CASSLLSSQEQYF. The chain links TRBV28 to TRBJ2-7, with D uncertain. Germline V gene data show CDR1 as MDHEN and CDR2 as SYDVKM. The CDR3 has 13 amino acids. The V end lost 3 bases, the J end lost 10 bases, and 16 bases lay between the germline ends.

This clonotype was picked up many times. This chain connects TRBV6-1 to TRBJ1-1, with D perhaps TRBD1 (6 bases). V was pared by 5 bases and J by 8 bases, with 15 bases between. The CDR3 runs 13 residues. The germline gives CDR1 MNHNS, CDR2 SASEGT. CDR3 sequence: CASSRPGHQEAFF. CDR3 sequence (DNA): TGTGCCAGCAGTCGGCCGGGACACCAAGAAGCTTTCTTT.

This clonotype was observed a few times. The chain couples TRBV3-1 to TRBJ2-2, with 10 bases matching TRBD2. CDR1 and CDR2 (germline): LGHDT, YNNKEL (reference sequence). CDR3 length equals 14 residues. V lost 6 bases and J lost 5; bases outside the gene matches: 3. The CDR3: CASRRGLATGELFF. As DNA, the CDR3 is TGTGCCAGCAGACGGGGACTAGCGACCGGGGAGCTGTTTTTT. The whole variable domain, filled in from reference TRBV3-1 and TRBJ2-2, reads DTAVSQTPKYLVTQMGNDKSIKCEQNLGHDTMYWYKQDSKKFLKIMFSYNNKELIINETVPNRFSPKSPDKAHLNLHINSLELGDSAVYFCASRRGLATGELFFGEGSRLTVL.

This clonotype was recorded at least ten times. The rearrangement uses TRBV30 and TRBJ2-2; no firm D call. Trimming shortened V by 0 bases and J by 8 bases, and 4 bases separated the two germline ends. This CDR3 contains 11 residues. In germline, CDR1 is GTSNPN, CDR2 SVGIG (reference sequence). The CDR3 DNA is TGTGCCTGGAGTGTGGGTGGGGAGCTGTTTTTT. Amino acid sequence: CAWSVGGELFF.

Many counts were recorded for this clonotype. The chain joins TRBV15 to TRBJ1-1; tentative D call: TRBD1 (5 bases). The CDR3 length is 16 residues. Trimming cost V 3 bases and J 1 base, with 15 bases left between them. Looked up from germline, CDR1 is LNHNV and CDR2 is YYDKDF (reference sequence). CDR3 loop: CATSRSLAGTNTEAFF. The CDR3 DNA reads as TGTGCCACCAGCAGGAGCCTGGCAGGGACGAACACTGAAGCTTTCTTT.

The table lists this clonotype with many counts. The V gene is TRBV7-9, the J gene TRBJ2-2, with TRBD1 identical over 8 bases. V lost 5 bases to trimming and J lost 4 bases; unmatched junction nucleotides: 6. From germline, CDR1 is SEHNR and CDR2 FQNEAQ (reference sequence). The CDR3 totals 15 residues. CDR3 sequence: CASSVDRGLTGELFF. CDR3 in DNA: TGTGCCAGCAGCGTAGACAGGGGTCTCACCGGGGAGCTGTTTTTT.

This clonotype was seen many times. The genes are TRBV20-1 and TRBJ2-6; D not resolved. The CDR3 contains 12 residues. V shed 6 bases and J shed 1 base, with 4 bases lying between them. CDR1 is DFQATT and CDR2 is SNEGSKA in the germline V gene (reference sequence). CDR3 sequence: CSAGSGANVLTF. The CDR3 bases are TGCAGTGCCGGATCTGGGGCCAACGTCCTGACTTTC.

This clonotype occurred many times. The gene calls are TRBV6-1 and TRBJ1-2; 9 bases agree with TRBD1. The CDR3 contains 16 residues. Unmatched junction bases numbered 3, after V lost 0 bases and J lost 1 base. Per the germline V gene, CDR1 is MNHNS and CDR2 is SASEGT. The CDR3 loop reads CASSEAGQGINYGYTF. CDR3 DNA sequence: TGTGCCAGCAGTGAAGCGGGACAGGGCATTAACTATGGCTACACCTTC.

This clonotype was observed many times. In DNA form, the CDR3 reads TGTGCCAGCAGGGGACAACCTCTAGCCAAAAACATTCAGTACTTC. Protein product: CASRGQPLAKNIQYF. J is TRBJ2-4 and V is TRBV6-2 or TRBV6-3, with D maybe TRBD1 (6 bases). This CDR3 has 15 residues. Germline CDR1 and CDR2: MNHEY and SVGEGT. Trimming took off 6 bases at V and 0 bases at J, with 12 bases between the two ends.

This clonotype was detected ten times or more. Possible read error: a much larger clone is one base away. The J gene is TRBJ2-7, the V gene TRBV6-5, with 7 positions matching TRBD1. The CDR3 runs 12 residues. Trimming removed 6 bases from V and 2 bases from J; junction bases left unmatched: 1. The germline CDR1 and CDR2 sequences are MNHEY and SVGAGI. CDR3 nucleotide sequence: TGTGCCAGCAGGACAGGGCCCTACGAGCAGTACTTC. Protein: CASRTGPYEQYF.

Many counts were recorded for this clonotype. V is TRBV5-1 and J is TRBJ2-5; D is uncertain. V lost 3 bases and J 4 bases, leaving 13 bases between the germline ends. The CDR3 sequence is 14 residues long. Germline CDR1 SGHRS, CDR2 YFSETQ. Written as DNA, the CDR3 is TGCGCCAGCAGCTCGACCCTAGGGTCAGAGACCCAGTACTTC. This translates into CASSSTLGSETQYF. Full variable domain (rest looked up from reference TRBV5-1 and TRBJ2-5): KAGVTQTPRYLIKTRGQQVTLSCSPISGHRSVSWYQQTPGQGLQFLFEYFSETQRNKGNFPGRFSGRQFSNSRSEMNVSTLELGDSALYLCASSSTLGSETQYFGPGTRLLVL.

This clonotype was seen repeatedly, ten times or more. The V call is TRBV30, the J call TRBJ2-1; D call uncertain. The V gene lost 8 bases and the J gene lost 0 bases, with 11 bases spanning the gap. The germline CDR1 and CDR2 sequences are GTSNPN and SVGIG (reference sequence). The CDR3 spans 13 residues. The CDR3 is CARDRSSYNEQFF. CDR3 DNA sequence: TGTGCCCGTGACCGAAGCTCCTACAATGAGCAGTTCTTC.

This clonotype was found many times. This chain connects TRBV5-8 to TRBJ1-1; no firm D call. Trimming removed 3 bases from V and 11 bases from J, with 11 bases in between. Germline lookup yields CDR1 SGHTS and CDR2 YDEGEE. The CDR3 sequence is 11 residues long. This chain's CDR3 is CASSSRPVAFF. The DNA for the CDR3 is TGTGCCAGCAGCTCAAGGCCGGTTGCTTTCTTT.

In its sample, this clonotype was seen many times. One base away lies a much larger clone, so this may be a sequencing read error. J is TRBJ1-2 and V is TRBV12-3 or TRBV12-4; TRBD1 aligns across 11 bases. This CDR3 comprises 15 residues. Unmatched junction bases numbered 8, after V lost 6 bases and J lost 5 bases. CDR3 sequence reads: CASSPIRDRGYGYTF. CDR3 nucleotides: TGTGCCAGCAGCCCTATCCGGGACAGGGGGTATGGCTACACCTTC.

This clonotype was counted ten times or more. This chain joins TRBV11-2 and TRBJ1-1; D ambiguous. Trimming removed 3 bases at V and 0 bases at J, with 5 bases between. This CDR3 region has 13 residues. Per germline, CDR1 SGHAT and CDR2 FQNNGV. In DNA, the CDR3 is TGTGCCAGCAGCTTCGGGCTGAACACTGAAGCTTTCTTT. Translating it yields CASSFGLNTEAFF.

The gene calls are TRBV6-2 or TRBV6-3 and TRBJ2-7; 7 positions agree with TRBD2. Germline values: CDR1 MNHEY, CDR2 SVGEGT. The CDR3 is 15 amino acids. The J segment lost 3 bases and the V segment lost 4 bases, leaving 9 bases of the junction unmatched. Here the CDR3 DNA reads TGTGCCAGCAGTTCTAGCGGAAACCCGTACTACGAGCAGTACTTC. This sequence encodes CASSSSGNPYYEQYF.

In this sample, this clonotype turned up many times. The chain combines TRBV27 with TRBJ2-5; 15 bases fit TRBD2. After removal of 8 bases from V and 5 bases from J, the junction contained 15 bases not matched to a gene. CDR3 size: 18 residues. Germline CDR1 and CDR2: MNHEY and SMNVEV (reference sequence). The CDR3 spells CASPLGLAGGNPRETQYF. CDR3 DNA: TGTGCCAGCCCCCTCGGACTAGCGGGAGGGAATCCCAGGGAGACCCAGTACTTC.

The rearrangement uses TRBV9 and TRBJ2-7, with TRBD2 matching over 9 bases. This CDR3 contains 16 residues. The germline V gene encodes CDR1 SGDLS and CDR2 YYNGEE. The V segment lost 0 bases and the J segment 6 bases; nucleotides outside the gene matches: 10. The CDR3 loop reads CASSVDGGRARGEQYF. The DNA of the CDR3 is TGTGCCAGCAGCGTAGATGGCGGGAGGGCCCGAGGCGAGCAGTACTTC.

This clonotype has a count of ten or more. The genes are TRBV27 and TRBJ2-2; D is perhaps TRBD1 (5 bases). Germline V gives CDR1 MNHEY, CDR2 SMNVEV (reference sequence). The CDR3 consists of 14 residues. V lost 2 bases and J lost 6, with 10 bases in between. CDR3 bases: TGTGCCAGCAGTTTAGGGGCACCCCCCGGGGAGCTGTTTTTT. Its protein product is CASSLGAPPGELFF.

In this sample, this clonotype turned up many times. V and J are TRBV4-2 and TRBJ1-1; D gene uncertain. Trimming shortened V by 1 base and J by 0 bases, and 6 bases separated the two germline ends. The CDR3 length is 14 residues. The germline V gene has CDR1 LGHNA and CDR2 YNFKEQ. CDR3 protein: CASSQAGMNTEAFF. CDR3 nucleotides: TGTGCCAGCAGCCAAGCAGGTATGAACACTGAAGCTTTCTTT.

This clonotype showed up just once. V usage is TRBV11-2 and J usage is TRBJ1-6; D call uncertain. The CDR3 contains 17 residues. Germline V gene lookup returns CDR1 SGHAT and CDR2 FQNNGV. Deletions cut 5 bases from V and 8 bases from J, with 22 bases between. The CDR3 here is CASSLQRSWGSDSPLHF. CDR3 in DNA: TGTGCCAGCAGCCTACAGAGGAGTTGGGGTTCGGATTCACCCCTCCACTTT.

This clonotype was observed many times. The V and J genes are TRBV7-2 and TRBJ1-2; no reliable D call. The germline CDR1 and CDR2 sequences are SGHTA and FQGNSA. CDR3 length: 13 amino acids. V was cut by 0 bases and J by 8 bases, with 10 bases left in between. The DNA for the CDR3 is TGTGCCAGCAGCTTAGCGAAGGTAGCGGGCTACACCTTC. Its translation: CASSLAKVAGYTF.

This clonotype was counted ten times or more. The genes are TRBV18 and TRBJ1-1; D is undetermined. Trimming stripped 6 bases from V and 7 bases from J, with 12 bases between. Germline CDR1 is KGHSH and CDR2 is LQKENI. CDR3 length: 12 residues. The DNA for the CDR3 is TGTGCCAGCTCTGAGCGGGAGGGTGAAGCTTTCTTT. This gives the protein CASSEREGEAFF.

Ten or more counts support this clonotype. V and J are TRBV7-2 and TRBJ2-7, with D tentatively TRBD1 (6 bases). The CDR3 spans 17 residues. The V end was cut by 0 bases, the J end by 3 bases, with 18 bases between. In germline, CDR1 is SGHTA, CDR2 FQGNSA. The CDR3 is CASSLAASLGADYEQYF. The DNA for the CDR3 is TGTGCCAGCAGCTTAGCCGCTTCTCTGGGGGCCGACTACGAGCAGTACTTC.